The T cell receptor beta chain described here comes from a study of response to subunit inactivated influenza vaccine. Study-wide findings and caveats: With each seasonal influenza vaccination, the authors suggested, few new T cells are recruited.

TCRdb reprocessed the RT-PCR reads via MiXCR and lists one record per CDR3 protein. In the table there are under 550,000 distinct CDR3 sequences, approximately 7.1% of which are singletons. This clonotype has ten or more counts. What it binds is unknown. This CDR3 contains 16 residues. The germline V and J ends were trimmed by 0 bases and 7 bases, with 13 bases remaining between them. Germline V gene lookup returns CDR1 LGHDT and CDR2 YNNKEL (reference sequence). This TCR was sampled from a man aged 45 to 75 who received an inactivated influenza vaccine. This rearrangement joins TRBV3-1 to TRBJ1-6; D is perhaps TRBD1 (5 bases). Sequences were derived from PBMCs from blood, sampled about 23 months after vaccination. CDR3 nucleotides: TGTGCCAGCAGCCAAGATGCAGGGACTTCCAATTCACCCCTCCACTTT. The encoded protein is CASSQDAGTSNSPLHF. Using reference TRBV3-1 and TRBJ1-6 for the parts outside the CDR3, the full variable domain is DTAVSQTPKYLVTQMGNDKSIKCEQNLGHDTMYWYKQDSKKFLKIMFSYNNKELIINETVPNRFSPKSPDKAHLNLHINSLELGDSAVYFCASSQDAGTSNSPLHFGNGTRLTVT.